These 27 T cell receptor beta chains originate from one sample sequenced in a study of blood T cell repertoires in COVID-19. Profiled with immunoSEQ multiplex PCR; TCRdb holds only in-frame clones, not every one. The profile shows about 200,000 clones, over 75% of them singletons. Sequenced sample: PBMCs or T cells enriched from blood (not recorded which). The receptors shown here come from a woman aged 40 to 50 with acute COVID-19.

The chain couples TRBV21-1 to TRBJ1-1; the table's TRBD1 call for D was not verified on the DNA. TRBV21-1 is shown as a pseudogene. The CDR3 sequence is 17 residues long. The CDR3 sequence: CASSKGPGQGADTEAFF. CDR3 DNA: TGTGCCAGCAGCAAGGGTCCGGGACAGGGGGCCGACACTGAAGCTTTCTTT.

The chain couples TRBV6-1 to TRBJ1-6; 8 bases agree with TRBD1. J gave up 0 bases and V 4 bases, and 11 bases lay outside the gene matches. The CDR3 covers 19 residues. Germline assignment: CDR1 MNHNS and CDR2 SASEGT. The CDR3 DNA reads as TGTGCCAGCAGTGGGACGACGGGACAGGCCCTCTCCTATAATTCACCCCTCCACTTT. Translated: CASSGTTGQALSYNSPLHF.

This clone came up a few times. The CDR3 sequence: CASSFNYEQYF. The CDR3, as DNA: TGTGCCAGCAGCTTTAATTACGAGCAGTACTTC. V and J are TRBV7-9 and TRBJ2-7, with D unclear. V lost 3 bases and J lost 4, with 4 bases in between. This CDR3 contains 11 residues. Per germline, CDR1 SEHNR and CDR2 FQNEAQ (reference sequence).

V usage is TRBV25-1 and J usage is TRBJ1-4, with 10 bases matching TRBD1. From germline, CDR1 is MGHDK and CDR2 SYGVNS. The CDR3 is 15 amino acids. Trimming took 4 bases from V and 8 from J; bases not matched to a gene: 7. For the CDR3, the DNA is TGTGCCAGCAGTGCTACCGGGACAGGGGTCGAAAAACTGTTTTTT. Translation: CASSATGTGVEKLFF.

The J gene is TRBJ1-5, the V gene TRBV25-1, with D maybe TRBD1 (6 bases). The germline gives CDR1 MGHDK, CDR2 SYGVNS. V dropped 8 bases and J dropped 1 base, with 15 bases sitting between them. There are 15 residues in the CDR3. CDR3 protein: CASQSGASSNQPQHF. For the CDR3, the DNA is TGTGCCAGCCAGTCAGGGGCGAGCAGCAATCAGCCCCAGCATTTT.

The chain recombines TRBV2 with TRBJ1-1, with D possibly matching TRBD1 (5 bases). The CDR3 loop spans 12 amino acids. The V gene lost 7 bases and the J gene lost 2 bases, with 8 bases spanning the gap. Germline V gene data show CDR1 as SNHLY and CDR2 as FYNNEI. CDR3 bases: TGTGCCAGCAAGGACACTAACACTGAAGCTTTCTTT. Encoded protein: CASKDTNTEAFF.

This chain joins TRBV25-1 and TRBJ1-4; TRBD1 agrees at 8 bases. The ends lost 1 base at V and 8 bases at J; junction bases unmatched: 6. Germline V gene lookup returns CDR1 MGHDK and CDR2 SYGVNS. This CDR3 is 15 amino acids long. In DNA, the CDR3 is TGTGCCAGCAGTGAATGGCAGGGGGCGAGGGAAAAACTGTTTTTT. It specifies CASSEWQGAREKLFF. Full variable domain (missing parts from reference TRBV25-1 and TRBJ1-4): EADIYQTPRYLVIGTGKKITLECSQTMGHDKMYWYQQDPGMELHLIHYSYGVNSTEKGDLSSESTVSRIRTEHFPLTLESARPSHTSQYLCASSEWQGAREKLFFGSGTQLSVL.

The chain has TRBV12-5 and TRBJ2-7; D unresolved. V lost 4 bases and J 2 bases, leaving 9 bases between the germline ends. This CDR3 has 13 residues. Per the germline V gene, CDR1 is LGHNT and CDR2 is FRNRAP. Here the CDR3 DNA reads TGTGCTAGTGGTTCCGACACAACCTACGAGCAGTACTTC. The encoded protein is CASGSDTTYEQYF. Based on the CDR3 plus reference TRBV12-5 and TRBJ2-7, the full variable domain is DARVTQTPRHKVTEMGQEVTMRCQPILGHNTVFWYRQTMMQGLELLAYFRNRAPLDDSGMPKDRFSAEMPDATLATLKIQPSEPRDSAVYFCASGSDTTYEQYFGPGTRLTVT.

In nucleotides, the CDR3 is TGTGCCAGCCGCGGGCCCGAGCAAGACGCCGGGGAGCTGTTTTTT. It yields the protein CASRGPEQDAGELFF. V and J are TRBV28 and TRBJ2-2; D perhaps matches TRBD2 (5 bases). The germline V gene has CDR1 MDHEN and CDR2 SYDVKM. V shed 8 bases and J shed 6 bases, with 19 bases lying between them. This CDR3 has 15 amino acids.

The gene calls are TRBV19 and TRBJ1-2; a possible D gene is TRBD1 (6 bases). V gave up 6 bases and J gave up 2 bases, with 16 bases separating them. Germline V gives CDR1 LNHDA, CDR2 SQIVND (reference sequence). The CDR3 has 15 residues. Here the CDR3 DNA reads TGTGCCAGTAGCCCGGGGATAGGACAGAACTATGGCTACACCTTC. It encodes CASSPGIGQNYGYTF.

This clone was detected only a few times. J is TRBJ1-1 and V is TRBV18, with 9 positions matching TRBD1. The CDR3 consists of 16 residues. Germline values: CDR1 KGHSH, CDR2 LQKENI. J gave up 0 bases and V 1 base, and 3 bases lay outside the gene matches. In nucleotides, the CDR3 is TGTGCCAGCTCACCACTGGGACAGGGCCTGAACACTGAAGCTTTCTTT. It translates to CASSPLGQGLNTEAFF.

The chain couples TRBV9 to TRBJ1-1; the D gene is possibly TRBD1 (5 bases). Trimming pared 1 base from V and 5 bases from J, leaving 9 bases between. The V gene's germline CDR1 is SGDLS and CDR2 YYNGEE. This CDR3 has 13 amino acids. The CDR3 is CASSVKGRTEAFF. CDR3 sequence (DNA): TGTGCCAGCAGCGTAAAGGGGAGGACTGAAGCTTTCTTT.

The V and J genes are TRBV19 and TRBJ1-5, with 7 bases fitting TRBD1. Losses at the gene ends were 5 bases for V and 4 bases for J; bases not matched to a gene: 2. Germline V lookup: CDR1 LNHDA, CDR2 SQIVND (reference sequence). The CDR3 has 13 residues. The CDR3 sequence is CASSVDRNQPQHF. The CDR3 DNA follows: TGTGCCAGTAGTGTGGACAGGAATCAGCCCCAGCATTTT.

The chain recombines TRBV18 with TRBJ1-2; the D gene is possibly TRBD1 (5 bases). CDR3 size: 18 residues. The V gene's germline CDR1 is KGHSH and CDR2 LQKENI. Trimming left V 0 bases short and J 4 bases short, with 21 bases between. The CDR3 nucleotides read TGTGCCAGCTCACCACCTCGAACAGGCCCCGGGGGGTTCTATGGCTACACCTTC. Encoded protein: CASSPPRTGPGGFYGYTF.

The V and J genes are TRBV24-1 and TRBJ2-1, with D possibly being TRBD1 (5 bases). This CDR3 has 13 residues. Trimming took 4 bases from V and 7 from J, leaving 10 bases between them. Germline lookup yields CDR1 KGHDR and CDR2 SFDVKD. The CDR3 DNA reads TGTGCCACCAGTGACGAGACAGTTAATGAGCAGTTCTTC. It specifies CATSDETVNEQFF.

The V gene is TRBV7-2, the J gene TRBJ2-5; D ambiguous. In germline, CDR1 is SGHTA, CDR2 FQGNSA. Trimming removed 1 base at V and 5 bases at J, with 11 bases between. The CDR3 is made up of 14 amino acids. The CDR3 DNA reads TGTGCCAGCAGCTTAGGCCGGAGCTGGGAGACCCAGTACTTC. Protein sequence: CASSLGRSWETQYF.

The rearrangement links TRBV24-1 to TRBJ2-1; the match to TRBD2 covers 10 bases. Losses at the gene ends were 0 bases for V and 1 base for J; bases not matched to a gene: 5. Germline lookup yields CDR1 KGHDR and CDR2 SFDVKD. This CDR3 is 18 amino acids long. In DNA, the CDR3 is TGTGCCACCAGTGATTTGAGTCCTAGCGGGAGATCCTACAATGAGCAGTTCTTC. This sequence encodes CATSDLSPSGRSYNEQFF.

Comments on this clone: This same CDR3 is encoded by further DNA sequences in the sample. V usage is TRBV7-9 and J usage is TRBJ1-2; TRBD1 matches 7 bases. V dropped 0 bases and J dropped 0; count of bases not matched to a gene: 1. CDR3 length equals 15 residues. The germline gives CDR1 SEHNR, CDR2 FQNEAQ (reference sequence). The CDR3 DNA reads as TGTGCCAGCAGCTTAGCAGGGGGCACTAACTATGGCTACACCTTC. Its translation is CASSLAGGTNYGYTF. The full variable domain, completed using reference TRBV7-9 and TRBJ1-2, is DTGVSQNPRHKITKRGQNVTFRCDPISEHNRLYWYRQTLGQGPEFLTYFQNEAQLEKSRLLSDRFSAERPKGSFSTLEIQRTEQGDSAMYLCASSLAGGTNYGYTFGSGTRLTVV.

This clone was seen only a few times. The chain combines TRBV28 with TRBJ2-3; 9 nucleotides line up with TRBD1. The CDR3 is made up of 14 amino acids. J gave up 7 bases and V 6 bases, and 8 bases lay outside the gene matches. Germline CDR1 reads MDHEN; CDR2 reads SYDVKM. CDR3 in DNA: TGTGCCAGCAGAGGGACAGGGAATCAGTATACGCAGTATTTT. It codes for CASRGTGNQYTQYF.

This clone was found a few times. J is TRBJ1-2 and V is TRBV9; D ambiguous. Deletions cut 0 bases from V and 7 bases from J, with 10 bases between. The germline V gene encodes CDR1 SGDLS and CDR2 YYNGEE. This CDR3 has 13 residues. CDR3 amino acids: CASSVGLTRGYTF. The CDR3 DNA reads TGTGCCAGCAGCGTAGGACTTACCCGTGGCTACACCTTC. Variable domain in full (rest from reference TRBV9 and TRBJ1-2): DSGVTQTPKHLITATGQRVTLRCSPRSGDLSVYWYQQSLDQGLQFLIQYYNGEERAKGNILERFSAQQFPDLHSELNLSSLELGDSALYFCASSVGLTRGYTFGSGTRLTVV.

The genes are TRBV27 and TRBJ2-2, with TRBD2 matching over 11 bases. The CDR3 runs to 14 residues. J gave up 4 bases and V 8 bases, and 3 bases lay outside the gene matches. Per the germline V gene, CDR1 is MNHEY and CDR2 is SMNVEV (reference sequence). The chain's CDR3 is CASGSGGGTGELFF. The CDR3 coding sequence is TGTGCCAGCGGTAGCGGGGGGGGCACCGGGGAGCTGTTTTTT.

The chain has TRBV5-5 and TRBJ1-1; no clear D gene. From germline, CDR1 is SGHKS and CDR2 YYEKEE (reference sequence). This CDR3 is built from 15 residues. V lost 6 bases and J 1 base, leaving 16 bases between the germline ends. In DNA form, the CDR3 reads TGTGCCAGCACCGATGTCGGCCGGGGGAACACTGAAGCTTTCTTT. This sequence encodes CASTDVGRGNTEAFF.

This chain links TRBV7-3 with TRBJ2-5; D possibly corresponds to TRBD2 (6 bases). The germline V and J ends were trimmed by 6 bases and 5 bases, with 13 bases remaining between them. Germline CDR1 SGHTA, CDR2 FQGTGA. The CDR3 is 13 amino acids. The CDR3 DNA is TGTGCCAGCAGAAGGGAGGCCGGGGAGACCCAGTACTTC. It translates to CASRREAGETQYF.

V gene TRBV4-3 combines with J gene TRBJ1-1, with a weak D call TRBD1 (5 bases). The CDR3 runs to 14 residues. The V end lost 6 bases, the J end lost 5 bases, and 16 bases lay between the germline ends. CDR1 is LGHNA and CDR2 is YSLEER in the germline V gene. DNA for the CDR3: TGCGCCAGCAGTCCCGCGGGGGTCGAAACTGAAGCTTTCTTT. Amino acids: CASSPAGVETEAFF.

This clone was recorded a few times. V gene TRBV4-3 combines with J gene TRBJ1-6; 7 bases align to TRBD1. CDR1 and CDR2 from the germline V gene are LGHNA and YSLEER. Trimming removed 4 bases from V and 9 bases from J; junction bases left unmatched: 9. The CDR3 extends over 15 amino acids. This CDR3 reads CASSRETGTGSPLHF. CDR3 coding DNA: TGCGCCAGCAGCCGCGAGACAGGGACCGGTTCACCCCTCCACTTT.

The chain combines TRBV6-1 with TRBJ1-2, with D maybe TRBD1 (6 bases). V gave up 0 bases and J gave up 8 bases, with 13 bases separating them. The germline gives CDR1 MNHNS, CDR2 SASEGT. The length of the CDR3 is 14 residues. CDR3 sequence reads: CASSEAAGEGGYTF. The CDR3 DNA reads TGTGCCAGCAGTGAAGCGGCAGGGGAAGGCGGCTACACCTTC.

The chain uses TRBV19 and TRBJ2-7; TRBD1 aligns across 7 bases. CDR3 length equals 15 residues. Germline loops: CDR1 LNHDA, CDR2 SQIVND (reference sequence). Losses at the gene ends were 3 bases for V and 2 bases for J; bases not matched to a gene: 7. In nucleotides, the CDR3 is TGTGCCAGTAGTATCAAAAAGACAGGGACCTACGAGCAGTACTTC. It is translated as CASSIKKTGTYEQYF. Complete variable domain (other parts from reference TRBV19 and TRBJ2-7): DGGITQSPKYLFRKEGQNVTLSCEQNLNHDAMYWYRQDPGQGLRLIYYSQIVNDFQKGDIAEGYSVSREKKESFPLTVTSAQKNPTAFYLCASSIKKTGTYEQYFGPGTRLTVT.